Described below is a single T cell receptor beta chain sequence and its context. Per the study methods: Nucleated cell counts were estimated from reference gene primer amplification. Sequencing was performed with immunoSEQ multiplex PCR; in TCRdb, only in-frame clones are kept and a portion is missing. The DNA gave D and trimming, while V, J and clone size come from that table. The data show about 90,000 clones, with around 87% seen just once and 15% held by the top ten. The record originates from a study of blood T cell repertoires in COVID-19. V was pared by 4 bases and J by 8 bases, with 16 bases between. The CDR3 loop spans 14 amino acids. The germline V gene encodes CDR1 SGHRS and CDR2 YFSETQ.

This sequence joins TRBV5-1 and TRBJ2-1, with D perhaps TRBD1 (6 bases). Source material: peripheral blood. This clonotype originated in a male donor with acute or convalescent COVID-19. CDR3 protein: CASSSEAGADEQFF. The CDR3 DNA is TGCGCCAGCAGCAGTGAGGCAGGGGCGGATGAGCAGTTCTTC. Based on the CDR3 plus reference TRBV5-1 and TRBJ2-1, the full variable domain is KAGVTQTPRYLIKTRGQQVTLSCSPISGHRSVSWYQQTPGQGLQFLFEYFSETQRNKGNFPGRFSGRQFSNSRSEMNVSTLELGDSALYLCASSSEAGADEQFFGPGTRLTVL.